A selection of T cell receptor beta chains follows, all from one sample in a study of shared clonotypes between healthy human individuals. The assay was immunoSEQ multiplex PCR, and TCRdb's table has in-frame clones only and misses some. The sample contains some 1.4 million clones, about 96% of which appear only once. The sequenced sample was naive CD4+ T cells sorted from blood. The receptors were sampled from a man aged 25 to 40 in good health. Both conserved end residues are part of each CDR3. The D gene is left open where the match is weak. Clone size, where shown, is once, few, many, or a class for clones that have expanded.

V gene	D gene	clone size	J gene	CDR3 DNA	CDR3 protein
TRBV7-9	NA	NA	TRBJ1-2	TGTGCCAGCAGCCCGTCGGGATCGCTGGGTGGCTACACCTTC	CASSPSGSLGGYTF
TRBV6-5	TRBD1	NA	TRBJ1-1	TGTGCCAGCAGGGTATCGAGACAGGGCATTGAAGCTTTCTTT	CASRVSRQGIEAFF
TRBV5-4	TRBD2	NA	TRBJ2-7	TGTGCCAGCAGCAAAAGAGGGACTAGCGGCCTTTCCTCCTCCGAGCAGTACTTC	CASSKRGTSGLSSSEQYF
TRBV2	NA	NA	TRBJ2-3	TGTGCCAGCACAGGCGGGACAGACACAGATACGCAGTATTTT	CASTGGTDTDTQYF
TRBV7-2	TRBD1	NA	TRBJ2-3	TGTGCCAGCAGCTTTCGACAGGGAAGTGATACGCAGTATTTT	CASSFRQGSDTQYF
TRBV19	TRBD2	NA	TRBJ2-1	TGTGCCAGTAGTCTCTCCTTACTAGCGGGAGTAAATGAGCAGTTCTTC	CASSLSLLAGVNEQFF
TRBV7-2	TRBD1	few	TRBJ2-7	TGTGCCAGCAGCGCCCATACGCTTAGGGGGCCGATCTACGAGCAGTACTTC	CASSAHTLRGPIYEQYF
TRBV9	TRBD2	NA	TRBJ2-1	TGTGCCAGCAGCGCGCAGGGAGGGCCGTACAATGAGCAGTTCTTC	CASSAQGGPYNEQFF
TRBV27	NA	NA	TRBJ2-1	TGTGCCAGCAGTTTCTCCTCCTCCTACAATGAGCAGTTCTTC	CASSFSSSYNEQFF
TRBV7-2	TRBD2	once	TRBJ2-1	TGTGCCAGCAGCTCTCCTTCCGGGACTAGCGAGTACAATGAGCAGTTCTTC	CASSSPSGTSEYNEQFF
TRBV5-6	NA	NA	TRBJ2-7	TGTGCCAGCAGCTCCTCCTACGAGCAGTACTTC	CASSSSYEQYF
TRBV28	NA	NA	TRBJ1-2	TGTGCCAGCAGTTTGGGGTTCGACTATGGCTACACCTTC	CASSLGFDYGYTF
TRBV9	NA	NA	TRBJ2-2	TGTGCCAGCAGCGTAGGTGGGAGGAGAACCGGGGAGCTGTTTTTT	CASSVGGRRTGELFF
TRBV6-1	NA	NA	TRBJ1-1	TGTGCCAGCAGTTTCTTGGGGCGGGGAGCTTTCTTT	CASSFLGRGAFF
TRBV28	TRBD1	NA	TRBJ1-5	TGTGCCAGCAGCCGTTCAGGGGGTTGGTATCAGCCCCAGCATTTT	CASSRSGGWYQPQHF
TRBV7-9	TRBD1	few	TRBJ2-7	TGTGCCAGCAGCTTATCTCGACAGGGGAACGAGCAGTACTTC	CASSLSRQGNEQYF
TRBV7-3	TRBD1	NA	TRBJ2-1	TGTGCCAGCAGCTTAACCCCGGACAGGGCCTACAATGAGCAGTTCTTC	CASSLTPDRAYNEQFF
TRBV7-2	TRBD2	NA	TRBJ2-3	TGTGCCAGCAACACACCGGGACTAGCGGGAGATACGCAGTATTTT	CASNTPGLAGDTQYF
TRBV9	NA	NA	TRBJ1-1	TGTGCCAGCACCTTAGTCTTGGGGAACACTGAAGCTTTCTTT	CASTLVLGNTEAFF
TRBV29-1	NA	NA	TRBJ2-2	TGCAGCGTGAGACAGGTTACGGGGACCGGGGAGCTGTTTTTT	CSVRQVTGTGELFF
TRBV6-5	TRBD2	NA	TRBJ2-1	TGTGCCAGCAGTCGCACTAGCGGGAGTTATGAGCAGTTCTTC	CASSRTSGSYEQFF
TRBV18	TRBD2	NA	TRBJ2-1	TGTGCCAGCTCACCACCGTCTAGCGGGAGAAGGAATGAGCAGTTCTTC	CASSPPSSGRRNEQFF
TRBV9	TRBD1	NA	TRBJ2-7	TGTGCCAGCAGCGTCGAGGGGGACAGCTCCTACGAGCAGTACTTC	CASSVEGDSSYEQYF
TRBV2	TRBD1	NA	TRBJ1-2	TGTGCCAGCGGCGACAGGGAAAACGGCTACACCTTC	CASGDRENGYTF
TRBV5-4	NA	NA	TRBJ2-2	TGTGCCAGCAGCTTAGGGGGACGCCCCGGGGAGCTGTTTTTT	CASSLGGRPGELFF
TRBV9	NA	NA	TRBJ2-1	TGTGCCAGCAGCAAATCGGGGGTGGGGTACAATGAGCAGTTCTTC	CASSKSGVGYNEQFF
TRBV11-2	TRBD1	once	TRBJ1-1	TGTGCCAGCAGGAAACCAGGGGGCAGGCCGAACACTGAAGCTTTCTTT	CASRKPGGRPNTEAFF
TRBV28	NA	NA	TRBJ2-7	TGTGCCAGCAGTGGTCCAGGGCTAGTCCGTCGCAACTACGAGCAGTACTTC	CASSGPGLVRRNYEQYF
TRBV28	NA	NA	TRBJ1-2	TGTGCCAGCAGTTTATTTCCTACTACTAACCCACGGAGAGGCTACACCTTC	CASSLFPTTNPRRGYTF
TRBV21-1	NA	NA	TRBJ1-4	TGTGCCAGCAGCAAACGGGACAGGGGAGGAGGTGAAAAACTGTTTTTT	CASSKRDRGGGEKLFF
TRBV7-8	NA	NA	TRBJ1-4	TGTGCCAGCAGCTTAATGGCCTCGAGGGATGAAAAACTGTTTTTT	CASSLMASRDEKLFF
TRBV19	NA	once	TRBJ2-1	TGTGCCAGTAGATCCCGGGGTGACCTATACAATGAGCAGTTCTTC	CASRSRGDLYNEQFF
TRBV4-3	NA	NA	TRBJ2-7	TGCGCCAGCAGCCAAGATACGGGGTTCAACGAGCAGTACTTC	CASSQDTGFNEQYF
TRBV20-1	NA	NA	TRBJ2-7	TGCAGTGGGGGTGGGCAGTACTTC	CSGGGQYF
TRBV6-5	NA	NA	TRBJ1-5	TGTGCCAGCAGTCTGGACGGCTATCAGCCCCAGCATTTT	CASSLDGYQPQHF
TRBV18	TRBD1	NA	TRBJ2-2	TGTGCCAGCTCACCTGGACAGGGGGGCACCGGGGAGCTGTTTTTT	CASSPGQGGTGELFF
TRBV30	TRBD1	NA	TRBJ2-7	TGTGGCCTTCGGACAGGGGTAACCTACGAGCAGTACTTC	CGLRTGVTYEQYF
TRBV29-1	TRBD1	once	TRBJ2-1	TGCAGCGTTCAAAGGACAGGGGATCATGAGCAGTTCTTC	CSVQRTGDHEQFF
TRBV2	NA	NA	TRBJ1-1	TGTGCCAGCAGTGAGCTGCGGCAGTGGAACACTGAAGCTTTCTTT	CASSELRQWNTEAFF
TRBV10-3	NA	NA	TRBJ1-5	TGTGCCCTGGGTCTAGGTAATCAGCCCCAGCATTTT	CALGLGNQPQHF
TRBV18	TRBD2	NA	TRBJ2-1	TGTGCCAGCTCACCCCTGGGACTAGCGGGAGTCCATGAGCAGTTCTTC	CASSPLGLAGVHEQFF
TRBV10-3	TRBD2	once	TRBJ2-1	TGTGCCACCCGTTCTTGGACTAGCGGGAGGGAGGACAATGAGCAGTTCTTC	CATRSWTSGREDNEQFF
TRBV30	NA	NA	TRBJ2-7	TGTGCCTGGAGTGACGCCTACGAGCAGTACTTC	CAWSDAYEQYF
TRBV10-2	NA	once	TRBJ1-5	TGCGCCAGCAGTGAAGCGGGGGGTAGCAATCAGCCCCAGCATTTT	CASSEAGGSNQPQHF
TRBV7-2	NA	NA	TRBJ2-7	TGTGCCAGCAGCCGGGCCCTCGAAACTCGCGCCTACGAGCAGTACTTC	CASSRALETRAYEQYF
TRBV11-2	TRBD1	NA	TRBJ2-6	TGTGCCAGCAGCTTACGGACAGGGGCAAACTCTGGGGCCAACGTCCTGACTTTC	CASSLRTGANSGANVLTF